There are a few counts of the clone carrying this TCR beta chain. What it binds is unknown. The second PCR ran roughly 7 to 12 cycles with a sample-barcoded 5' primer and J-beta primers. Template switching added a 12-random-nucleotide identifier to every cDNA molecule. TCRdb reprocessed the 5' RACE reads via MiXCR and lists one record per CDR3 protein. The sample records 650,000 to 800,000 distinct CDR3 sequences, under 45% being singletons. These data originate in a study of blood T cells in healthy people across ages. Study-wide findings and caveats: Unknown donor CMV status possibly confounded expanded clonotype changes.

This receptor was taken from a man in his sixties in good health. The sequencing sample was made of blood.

The CDR3 DNA is TGTGCCAGCAGTCTTTCGGGGGTCCACTCCTACGAGCAGTACTTC. This codes for CASSLSGVHSYEQYF. The rearrangement links TRBV6-5 to TRBJ2-7; weak D call: TRBD2 (6 bases). This CDR3 has 15 amino acids. Germline CDR1 is MNHEY and CDR2 is SVGAGI. Trimming took 5 bases from V and 0 from J, leaving 14 bases between them.